Below are 21 T cell receptor beta chains sequenced from a single sample in a study of circulating CD8 cells and anti-PD-1 response in melanoma. The QIAseq Immune Repertoire TCR panel built the libraries from about 14 ng of total RNA. TCRdb independently ran MiXCR on the reads; one entry per CDR3 protein. The table has a few hundred distinct CDR3 sequences, about 10% seen once; the top ten hold roughly two fifths. Live CD3+CD8+TCRalphabeta+ cells were sorted into four subsets by PD-1 and/or TIGIT. The source material was CD8+ T cells from PBMCs, sampled at baseline or after one month of anti-PD-1 therapy (not recorded which). The source is a human donor with melanoma.

As for this clonotype: A far larger clone is off by one base, so a read error is likely. J is TRBJ2-7 and V is TRBV5-6; 7 bases agree with TRBD1. Per germline, CDR1 SGHDT and CDR2 YYEEEE. The CDR3 is 16 amino acids. The CDR3 is CASSLNEMGTEDEQYF. In nucleotides, the CDR3 is TGCGCCAGCAGCTTGAATGAGATGGGGACAGAAGACGAGCAGTACTTC.

This clonotype is deemed medium-sized. CDR3 residues: CATRWGDEQYF. CDR3 bases: TGTGCCACCAGATGGGGGGACGAGCAGTACTTC. The rearrangement joins TRBV24-1 to TRBJ2-7; D is perhaps TRBD2 (6 bases). The V end lost 7 bases, the J end lost 5 bases, and 8 bases lay between the germline ends. The germline V gene has CDR1 KGHDR and CDR2 SFDVKD. This CDR3 is 11 amino acids long.

V and J are TRBV7-3 and TRBJ2-7; D gene unclear. Germline values: CDR1 SGHTA, CDR2 FQGTGA. V was pared by 2 bases and J by 1 base, with 6 bases between. This CDR3 comprises 13 residues. In nucleotides, the CDR3 is TGTGCCAGCAGCTTAGACCATTCCTACGAGCAGTACTTC. Its protein is CASSLDHSYEQYF.

By share, this clonotype ranks as hyperexpanded (1% or more). The J gene is TRBJ1-1, the V gene TRBV5-6; D is undetermined. The V end lost 0 bases, the J end lost 4 bases, and 16 bases lay between the germline ends. Germline V gives CDR1 SGHDT, CDR2 YYEEEE. CDR3 length: 16 amino acids. The CDR3, as DNA: TGTGCCAGCAGCTTGGAGTTCTCCATTGGGGTCACTGAAGCTTTCTTT. It translates to CASSLEFSIGVTEAFF.

Judged by abundance, this clonotype is medium-sized. Without the conserved terminal phenylalanine or tryptophan, this CDR3 likely stems from a read error. The rearrangement links TRBV19 to TRBJ1-1; D is ambiguous. The CDR3 sequence is 13 residues long. V was clipped by 3 bases and J by 1 base, with 6 bases between them. In germline, CDR1 is LNHDA, CDR2 SQIVND (reference sequence). The CDR3 protein is CASSIGRNTEAFL. The CDR3 DNA reads as TGTGCCAGTAGTATTGGGAGGAACACTGAAGCTTTCCTT.

This clonotype was detected only a few times. The chain joins TRBV19 to TRBJ1-5, with D unresolved. Germline V gives CDR1 LNHDA, CDR2 SQIVND (reference sequence). Trimming took 1 base from V and 5 from J, leaving 6 bases between them. This CDR3 region has 13 residues. DNA of the CDR3: TGTGCCAGTAGTATAGCGGGCTATCAGCCCCAGCATTTT. Residues: CASSIAGYQPQHF. Together with reference TRBV19 and TRBJ1-5, the CDR3 gives the full variable domain: DGGITQSPKYLFRKEGQNVTLSCEQNLNHDAMYWYRQDPGQGLRLIYYSQIVNDFQKGDIAEGYSVSREKKESFPLTVTSAQKNPTAFYLCASSIAGYQPQHFGDGTRLSIL.

This clonotype is judged large. V is TRBV2 and J is TRBJ2-1, with a tentative D call TRBD2 (5 bases). Germline lookup yields CDR1 SNHLY and CDR2 FYNNEI. Trimming took 7 bases from V and 2 from J, leaving 15 bases between them. The CDR3 loop spans 15 amino acids. CDR3 nucleotide sequence: TGTGCCAGCATGAGCGGTGTCAGTCCCTACAATGAGCAGTTCTTC. Translated, it gives CASMSGVSPYNEQFF.

As to this clonotype: This may arise from a read error, as a much more abundant clone is one base away. The chain carries TRBV2 and TRBJ2-3, with 8 nucleotides matching TRBD2. This CDR3 has 15 amino acids. Germline loops: CDR1 SNHLY, CDR2 FYNNEI. The DNA for the CDR3 is TGTGCCAGCAGTGAGGTCCTAGCGGGCACAGATACGCTGTATTTT. Protein product: CASSEVLAGTDTLYF.

This clonotype is large within its sample. This chain links TRBV5-4 with TRBJ2-2, with 10 bases that match TRBD2. Germline lookup yields CDR1 SGHNT and CDR2 YYREEE (reference sequence). J was trimmed by 5 bases and V by 5 bases; bases with no gene match: 9. This CDR3 has 16 amino acids. The CDR3 DNA reads as TGTGCCAGCAGTTCCGGGACTAGCGATGTGACCGGGGAGCTGTTTTTT. Its translation: CASSSGTSDVTGELFF.

This clonotype is categorized as medium-sized. The rearrangement links TRBV19 to TRBJ2-1, with 12 positions matching TRBD2. This CDR3 contains 15 residues. V gave up 2 bases and J gave up 7 bases; unmatched junction bases: 3. Germline V lookup: CDR1 LNHDA, CDR2 SQIVND (reference sequence). The CDR3: CASSILAGGPNEQFF. The CDR3 bases are TGTGCCAGTAGTATACTAGCGGGGGGGCCAAATGAGCAGTTCTTC.

Sample share makes this clonotype medium-sized. The chain has TRBV20-1 and TRBJ1-1, with TRBD1 matching over 7 bases. CDR1 is DFQATT, CDR2 SNEGSKA, per germline (reference sequence). CDR3 length: 13 residues. The J segment lost 4 bases and the V segment lost 4 bases, leaving 6 bases of the junction unmatched. The CDR3 coding sequence is TGCAGTGCTACCACAGGGGCCGCCACTGAAGCTTTCTTT. It is translated as CSATTGAATEAFF.

By share of the sample, this clonotype is large. The chain carries TRBV25-1 and TRBJ2-4, with TRBD1 matching over 7 bases. The V segment lost 3 bases and the J segment 6 bases; nucleotides outside the gene matches: 8. The germline V gene encodes CDR1 MGHDK and CDR2 SYGVNS. The CDR3 has 15 amino acids. Here the CDR3 DNA reads TGTGCCAGCAGTGAGGGAGACAGGGAGATAAACATTCAGTACTTC. This translates into CASSEGDREINIQYF.

This clonotype is labeled as large. V is TRBV7-2 and J is TRBJ2-3; D is undetermined. Germline assignment: CDR1 SGHTA and CDR2 FQGNSA. The CDR3 covers 13 residues. Trimming took off 0 bases at V and 4 bases at J, with 5 bases between the two ends. In DNA, the CDR3 is TGTGCCAGCAGCTTAGCCCTTCCAGATACGCAGTATTTT. Amino acids: CASSLALPDTQYF.

This clonotype is labeled as large. The chain is built from TRBV29-1 and TRBJ1-2, with D possibly TRBD1 on 6 matching bases. The CDR3 runs to 12 residues. The germline V and J ends were trimmed by 4 bases and 6 bases, with 12 bases remaining between them. CDR1 and CDR2 (germline): SQVTM, ANQGSEA. CDR3 sequence: CSVAPGANGYTF. CDR3 nucleotide sequence: TGCAGCGTTGCCCCGGGGGCGAATGGCTACACCTTC.

Relative to its sample, this clonotype is large (0.1 to 1%). Here the CDR3 reads CASSLWGTFNSPLHF. The CDR3 DNA follows: TGTGCCAGCAGTTTATGGGGAACTTTTAATTCACCCCTCCACTTT. The chain carries TRBV28 and TRBJ1-6; D unresolved. Germline V gene data show CDR1 as MDHEN and CDR2 as SYDVKM. The CDR3 consists of 15 residues. Trimming took 0 bases from V and 6 from J, leaving 9 bases between them. Supplemented by reference TRBV28 and TRBJ1-6, the full variable domain reads DVKVTQSSRYLVKRTGEKVFLECVQDMDHENMFWYRQDPGLGLRLIYFSYDVKMKEKGDIPEGYSVSREKKERFSLILESASTNQTSMYLCASSLWGTFNSPLHFGNGTRLTVT.

Of note for this clonotype: Given a much more abundant clone one base away, this may be a read error. The rearrangement uses TRBV14 and TRBJ2-5; TRBD2 matches at 10 bases. CDR3 length equals 15 residues. The ends lost 4 bases at V and 9 bases at J; junction bases unmatched: 11. The germline gives CDR1 SGHDN, CDR2 FVKESK. CDR3 coding DNA: TGTGCCAGCAGCCTACTAGCGGGGTGGCCGAAGGCCCAGTACTTC. Encoded protein: CASSLLAGWPKAQYF.

By share, this clonotype counts as medium-sized. V is TRBV2 and J is TRBJ2-3; TRBD2 matches 8 bases. Germline loops: CDR1 SNHLY, CDR2 FYNNEI. This CDR3 spans 16 amino acids. V shed 4 bases and J 5 bases; nucleotides not matched to a gene: 11. This CDR3 reads CASSGDGGAYRDTQYF. The CDR3, as DNA: TGTGCCAGCAGTGGGGACGGGGGGGCCTATAGAGATACGCAGTATTTT.

This clonotype is termed large. V gene TRBV24-1 combines with J gene TRBJ2-3; 8 nucleotides match TRBD2. With 4 bases clipped from V and 3 bases from J, the junction kept 14 bases outside the gene matches. Germline lookup yields CDR1 KGHDR and CDR2 SFDVKD. The CDR3 extends over 18 amino acids. The CDR3 DNA is TGTGCCACCAGTGAAACTAGCAATAGCGGGGCCTGGACAGATACGCAGTATTTT. This sequence encodes CATSETSNSGAWTDTQYF.

This clonotype is judged medium-sized. The chain has TRBV5-1 and TRBJ2-3, with TRBD2 matching over 9 bases. The CDR3 extends over 15 amino acids. Germline V gene sequence: CDR1 SGHRS, CDR2 YFSETQ. The J segment lost 2 bases and the V segment lost 9 bases, leaving 10 bases of the junction unmatched. As DNA, the CDR3 is TGCGCCAAGGGGGAGCAGCGGGGGGCCACAGATACGCAGTATTTT. Translating gives CAKGEQRGATDTQYF.

This clonotype is categorized as medium-sized. This sequence joins TRBV12-3 or TRBV12-4 and TRBJ1-1, with a possible D match to TRBD1 (5 bases). Trimming removed 8 bases from V and 4 bases from J, with 14 bases in between. The CDR3 contains 13 residues. CDR3 nucleotides: TGTGCCAGCGCTTCAGGGCCGGGCACTGAAGCTTTCTTT. Amino acids: CASASGPGTEAFF.

This clonotype occurred a few times. The CDR3 carries no conserved terminal phenylalanine or tryptophan, so it likely arises from a read error. This chain joins TRBV5-1 and TRBJ2-7; D uncertain. Between the trimmed V and J ends, which lost 0 bases and 0 bases, there was a span of 7 bases. The CDR3 runs 14 residues. The germline V gene encodes CDR1 SGHRS and CDR2 YFSETQ. The chain's CDR3 is CASSLGSYSYEQYY. Here the CDR3 DNA reads TGCGCCAGCAGCTTGGGTAGCTACTCCTACGAGCAGTACTAC.